This T cell receptor beta chain was identified during a study of blood T cell repertoires in COVID-19. About the study: Samples came from the United States, Italy and Spain, spanning acute and convalescent COVID-19. From T cells, B-cell-depleted T cells, or PBMCs came the material, which was cDNA or gDNA.

The CDR3 is 15 residues long. V lost 3 bases and J 2 bases, leaving 12 bases between the germline ends. Germline V gives CDR1 WNHNN, CDR2 SYGVQD (reference sequence). Methods used by the authors: Reference gene primer amplification yielded estimated nucleated cell counts. The protocol was immunoSEQ multiplex PCR, while the TCRdb copy is restricted to in-frame clones and leaves out a portion. For V, J and clone size, that table is used; D and trimming come from the DNA. The table includes about 80,000 clones, about 91% detected once. The chain combines TRBV10-1 with TRBJ2-3; D might be TRBD2 (5 bases). The specimen sequenced was peripheral blood. The sequence derives from a woman aged 80 or over with acute or convalescent COVID-19. DNA for the CDR3: TGCGCCAGCAGTGAAAGGGCAGGACTCACAGATACGCAGTATTTT. It translates to CASSERAGLTDTQYF.